These 18 T cell receptor beta chains came from one sample sequenced in a study of cytomegalovirus exposure and HLA in healthy donors. This PCR relied on a set of 60 Vbeta primers and 13 Jbeta primers. The assay was immunoSEQ multiplex PCR, and TCRdb's table has in-frame clones only and misses some. The sample holds under 200,000 clones. Sample: PBMCs. The receptors were gathered from a man aged 30 to 45 in good health and CMV-seronegative.

The chain recombines TRBV14 with TRBJ1-1; 7 bases fit TRBD1. The CDR3 extends over 18 amino acids. Looked up from germline, CDR1 is SGHDN and CDR2 is FVKESK. Trimming took 0 bases from V and 1 from J; bases not matched to a gene: 11. CDR3 region: CASSQDLGTVVRNTEAFF. The CDR3 coding sequence is TGTGCCAGCAGCCAAGATTTGGGGACAGTCGTAAGGAACACTGAAGCTTTCTTT.

J is TRBJ2-3 and V is TRBV28; D unclear. The CDR3 runs 14 residues. CDR1 is MDHEN, CDR2 SYDVKM, per germline. Trimming pared 5 bases from V and 2 bases from J, leaving 11 bases between. Here the CDR3 DNA reads TGTGCCAGCAGTCCTGACAAAATCACAGATACGCAGTATTTT. It translates to CASSPDKITDTQYF.

The chain employs TRBV10-3 and TRBJ1-1; tentatively, D is TRBD1 (5 bases). The V gene lost 6 bases and the J gene lost 0 bases, with 11 bases spanning the gap. The CDR3 totals 14 residues. CDR1 is ENHRY, CDR2 SYGVKD, per germline. CDR3 region: CAIRDNSLNTEAFF. The DNA of the CDR3 is TGTGCCATCAGGGACAACTCTTTGAACACTGAAGCTTTCTTT.

The V call is TRBV5-4, the J call TRBJ2-1, with 10 bases matching TRBD2. The ends lost 4 bases at V and 7 bases at J; junction bases unmatched: 8. CDR3 size: 15 residues. CDR1 and CDR2 (germline): SGHNT, YYREEE (reference sequence). The DNA for the CDR3 is TGTGCCAGCAGCCCGACTAGCGGGTTTGAGAATGAGCAGTTCTTC. It encodes CASSPTSGFENEQFF.

The chain employs TRBV16 and TRBJ2-2, with TRBD2 identical over 7 bases. This CDR3 contains 15 residues. The V gene's germline CDR1 is KGHSY and CDR2 FQNENV. The V segment lost 7 bases and the J segment 5 bases; nucleotides outside the gene matches: 10. CDR3 nucleotides: TGTGCCAGCACCTCGCGAGCGGGATCGACCGGGGAGCTGTTTTTT. Translating gives CASTSRAGSTGELFF.

V usage is TRBV13 and J usage is TRBJ2-3; 7 nucleotides line up with TRBD2. The CDR3 is 15 residues long. Germline V lookup: CDR1 PRHDT, CDR2 FYEKMQ (reference sequence). V dropped 0 bases and J dropped 5; count of bases not matched to a gene: 5. CDR3 amino acids: CASSLGTSRRDTQYF. The CDR3 bases are TGTGCCAGCAGCTTAGGGACTAGCCGGAGAGATACGCAGTATTTT. The complete variable domain, with remaining parts taken from reference TRBV13 and TRBJ2-3, reads AAGVIQSPRHLIKEKRETATLKCYPIPRHDTVYWYQQGPGQDPQFLISFYEKMQSDKGSIPDRFSAQQFSDYHSELNMSSLELGDSALYFCASSLGTSRRDTQYFGPGTRLTVL.

The chain recombines TRBV14 with TRBJ2-1, with D uncertain. In germline, CDR1 is SGHDN, CDR2 FVKESK. This CDR3 is 13 amino acids long. The V end was cut by 8 bases, the J end by 4 bases, with 12 bases between. CDR3 residues: CASSETLYNEQFF. Written as DNA, the CDR3 is TGTGCCAGCTCCGAGACACTTTACAATGAGCAGTTCTTC.

This chain links TRBV30 with TRBJ1-2; D not resolved. Per germline, CDR1 GTSNPN and CDR2 SVGIG (reference sequence). The V and J ends lost 3 bases and 7 bases respectively, with 12 bases between them. The CDR3 consists of 12 residues. CDR3: CAWSPPRRGYTF. As DNA, the CDR3 is TGTGCCTGGAGCCCCCCCAGGCGTGGCTACACCTTC.

This chain connects TRBV7-9 to TRBJ2-7; D unclear. The CDR3 length is 13 residues. CDR1 and CDR2 (germline): SEHNR, FQNEAQ (reference sequence). Trimming cost V 6 bases and J 3 bases, with 12 bases left between them. CDR3: CASSSVSLYEQYF. CDR3 coding DNA: TGTGCCAGCAGTTCCGTCTCCCTCTACGAGCAGTACTTC.

The chain joins TRBV6-1 to TRBJ2-7; D remains ambiguous. Germline assignment: CDR1 MNHNS and CDR2 SASEGT. The CDR3 is 16 residues long. V gave up 4 bases and J gave up 0 bases, with 16 bases separating them. CDR3 region: CASSVNEGDGSYEQYF. The CDR3 bases are TGTGCCAGCAGTGTCAACGAAGGAGACGGCTCCTACGAGCAGTACTTC.

The V call is TRBV5-6, the J call TRBJ2-7; the match to TRBD2 covers 10 bases. The J segment lost 3 bases and the V segment lost 0 bases, leaving 3 bases of the junction unmatched. This CDR3 is 15 amino acids long. Germline lookup yields CDR1 SGHDT and CDR2 YYEEEE. The CDR3 DNA reads as TGTGCCAGCAGCTTGGAGTCTAGCGGGAGCTACGAGCAGTACTTC. Residues: CASSLESSGSYEQYF.

The chain carries TRBV7-2 and TRBJ2-5; D is ambiguous. V was trimmed by 2 bases and J by 1 base, leaving 5 bases between them. The CDR3 runs to 13 residues. Germline V CDR1 and CDR2: SGHTA, FQGNSA. CDR3 sequence reads: CASSLLIQETQYF. The DNA of the CDR3 is TGTGCCAGCAGCTTACTAATCCAAGAGACCCAGTACTTC.

The J gene is TRBJ2-3, the V gene TRBV28; 7 bases line up with TRBD2. The germline V gene has CDR1 MDHEN and CDR2 SYDVKM. V shed 1 base, J shed 1 base, and the junction held 2 bases outside the gene matches. The CDR3 spans 15 residues. CDR3 in DNA: TGTGCCAGCAGTTTATATAGCGGGCGCACAGATACGCAGTATTTT. Translated: CASSLYSGRTDTQYF.

The chain employs TRBV2 and TRBJ1-4, with 8 bases identical to TRBD1. Germline loops: CDR1 SNHLY, CDR2 FYNNEI. J gave up 5 bases and V 2 bases, and 4 bases lay outside the gene matches. The CDR3 runs 15 residues. This CDR3 reads CASSEMGQDNEKLFF. The CDR3 region has the DNA TGTGCCAGCAGTGAAATGGGACAGGACAATGAAAAACTGTTTTTT.

The CDR3 DNA reads TGTGCCAGCAGTGTGACAGGGTCCACAGATACGCAGTATTTT. Translation: CASSVTGSTDTQYF. The V and J genes are TRBV25-1 and TRBJ2-3, with 7 bases that match TRBD1. The V segment lost 4 bases and the J segment 2 bases; nucleotides outside the gene matches: 3. This CDR3 spans 14 amino acids. The V gene's germline CDR1 is MGHDK and CDR2 SYGVNS.

V usage is TRBV29-1 and J usage is TRBJ1-1; D gene uncertain. V lost 6 bases, J lost 4 bases, and 18 bases lay in between. CDR1 and CDR2 from the germline V gene are SQVTM and ANQGSEA. The CDR3 has 14 amino acids. The CDR3 protein is CSVITRQPGTEAFF. The DNA of the CDR3 is TGCAGCGTCATTACGCGGCAGCCGGGCACTGAAGCTTTCTTT. Full variable domain (rest looked up from reference TRBV29-1 and TRBJ1-1): SAVISQKPSRDICQRGTSLTIQCQVDSQVTMMFWYRQQPGQSLTLIATANQGSEATYESGFVIDKFPISRPNLTFSTLTVSNMSPEDSSIYLCSVITRQPGTEAFFGQGTRLTVV.

This chain joins TRBV7-2 and TRBJ2-3; TRBD2 aligns across 11 bases. The CDR3 has 15 residues. Germline V lookup: CDR1 SGHTA, CDR2 FQGNSA. With V trimmed by 8 bases and J by 6 bases, 10 bases remained unmatched. Here the CDR3 DNA reads TGTGCCAGCCTGACTAGCGGGACACTCCCGGATACGCAGTATTTT. Amino acid sequence: CASLTSGTLPDTQYF.

This chain connects TRBV4-2 to TRBJ2-5; TRBD1 is a possible D gene (6 bases). Trimming pared 4 bases from V and 4 bases from J, leaving 13 bases between. CDR1 is LGHNA, CDR2 YNFKEQ, per germline. CDR3 size: 14 residues. CDR3 coding DNA: TGTGCCAGCAGCCCCTCTGGGGGCCGAGAGACCCAGTACTTC. Its translation is CASSPSGGRETQYF.